The following is a T cell receptor beta chain sequence with its context. This sample is part of a study of shared clonotypes between healthy human individuals. Study background: A couple of women and a few men aged 18 to 49 made up the donors.

The CDR3 loop spans 16 amino acids. The germline CDR1 and CDR2 sequences are ENHRY and SYGVKD. The ends lost 5 bases at V and 0 bases at J; junction bases unmatched: 6. Data came from immunoSEQ multiplex PCR; TCRdb stores just in-frame clones and leaves some out. Of 300,000 to 400,000 clones in the sample, around 79% were seen once. The rearrangement links TRBV10-3 to TRBJ1-4; 7 bases agree with TRBD1. The sequenced sample was memory CD4+ T cells sorted from blood. The subset: CD45RA-negative fraction. This receptor was obtained from a man aged 25 to 45 in good health. For the CDR3, the DNA is TGTGCCATCAGTTTGGACAGGCCGGCAACTAATGAAAAACTGTTTTTT. It translates to CAISLDRPATNEKLFF.